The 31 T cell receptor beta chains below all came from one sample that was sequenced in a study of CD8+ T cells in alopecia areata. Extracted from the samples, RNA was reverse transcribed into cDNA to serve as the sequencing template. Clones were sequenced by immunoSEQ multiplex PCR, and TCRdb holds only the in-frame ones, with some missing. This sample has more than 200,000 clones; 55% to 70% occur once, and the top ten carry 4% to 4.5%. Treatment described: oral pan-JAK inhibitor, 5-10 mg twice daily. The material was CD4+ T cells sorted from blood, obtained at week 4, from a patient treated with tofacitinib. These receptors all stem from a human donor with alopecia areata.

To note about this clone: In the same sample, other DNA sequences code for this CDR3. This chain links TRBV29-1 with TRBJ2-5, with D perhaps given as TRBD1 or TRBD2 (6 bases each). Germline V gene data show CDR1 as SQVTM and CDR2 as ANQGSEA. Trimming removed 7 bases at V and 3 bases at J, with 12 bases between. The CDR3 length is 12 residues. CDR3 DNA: TGCAGCGCGAGGAGGGGGGAAGAGACCCAGTACTTC. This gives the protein CSARRGEETQYF.

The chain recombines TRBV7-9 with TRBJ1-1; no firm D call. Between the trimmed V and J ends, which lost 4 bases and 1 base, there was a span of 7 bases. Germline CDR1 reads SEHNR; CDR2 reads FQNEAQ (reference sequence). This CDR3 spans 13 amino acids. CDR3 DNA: TGTGCCAGCAGCTCAAGACGGAACACTGAAGCTTTCTTT. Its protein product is CASSSRRNTEAFF.

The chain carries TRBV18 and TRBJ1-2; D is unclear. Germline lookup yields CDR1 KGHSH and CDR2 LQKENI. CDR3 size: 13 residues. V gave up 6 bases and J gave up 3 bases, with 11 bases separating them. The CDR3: CASSTAEDYGYTF. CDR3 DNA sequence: TGTGCCAGCTCTACAGCGGAGGACTATGGCTACACCTTC. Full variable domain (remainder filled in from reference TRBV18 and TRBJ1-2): NAGVMQNPRHLVRRRGQEARLRCSPMKGHSHVYWYRQLPEEGLKFMVYLQKENIIDESGMPKERFSAEFPKEGPSILRIQQVVRGDSAAYFCASSTAEDYGYTFGSGTRLTVV.

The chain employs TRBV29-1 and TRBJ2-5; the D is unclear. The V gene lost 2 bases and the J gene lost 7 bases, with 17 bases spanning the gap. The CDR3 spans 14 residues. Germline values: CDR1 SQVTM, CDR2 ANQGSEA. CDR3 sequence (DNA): TGCAGCGTTGAACAGTCCTCCAGGCCGTGGACCCAGTACTTC. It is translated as CSVEQSSRPWTQYF.

The CDR3 coding sequence is TGTGCCTGGAGTGTAGTGAGCGGGGGGCCCGTAGGGACCCAGTACTTC. It is translated as CAWSVVSGGPVGTQYF. V usage is TRBV30 and J usage is TRBJ2-5, with 9 bases fitting TRBD2. The CDR3 covers 16 residues. The V gene's germline CDR1 is GTSNPN and CDR2 SVGIG (reference sequence). The V segment lost 0 bases and the J segment 7 bases; nucleotides outside the gene matches: 12. Based on the CDR3 plus reference TRBV30 and TRBJ2-5, the full variable domain is SQTIHQWPATLVQPVGSPLSLECTVEGTSNPNLYWYRQAAGRGLQLLFYSVGIGQISSEVPQNLSASRPQDRQFILSSKKLLLSDSGFYLCAWSVVSGGPVGTQYFGPGTRLLVL.

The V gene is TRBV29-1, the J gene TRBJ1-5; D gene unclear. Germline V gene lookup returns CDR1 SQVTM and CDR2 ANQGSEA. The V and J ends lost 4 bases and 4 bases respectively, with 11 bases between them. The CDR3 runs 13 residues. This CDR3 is CSVGEVGNQPQHF. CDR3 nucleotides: TGCAGCGTTGGTGAGGTAGGGAATCAGCCCCAGCATTTT.

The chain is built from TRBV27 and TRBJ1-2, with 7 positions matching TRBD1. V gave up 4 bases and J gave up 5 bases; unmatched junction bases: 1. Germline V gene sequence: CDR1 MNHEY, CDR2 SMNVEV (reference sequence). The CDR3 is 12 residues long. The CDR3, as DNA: TGTGCCAGCAGTTCACAGGGGTATGGCTACACCTTC. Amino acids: CASSSQGYGYTF.

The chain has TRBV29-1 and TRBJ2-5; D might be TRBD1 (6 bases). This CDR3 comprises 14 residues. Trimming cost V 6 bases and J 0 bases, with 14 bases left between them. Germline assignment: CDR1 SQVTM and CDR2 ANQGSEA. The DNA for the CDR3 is TGCAGCGTGGGGGCCCCGGGCCACCAAGAGACCCAGTACTTC. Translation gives CSVGAPGHQETQYF.

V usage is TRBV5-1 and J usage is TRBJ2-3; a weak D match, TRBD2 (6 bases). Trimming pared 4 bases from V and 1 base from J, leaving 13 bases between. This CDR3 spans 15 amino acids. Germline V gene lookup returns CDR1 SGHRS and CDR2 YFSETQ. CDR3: CASSEPGLGTDTQYF. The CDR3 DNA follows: TGCGCCAGCAGCGAACCGGGACTGGGCACAGATACGCAGTATTTT.

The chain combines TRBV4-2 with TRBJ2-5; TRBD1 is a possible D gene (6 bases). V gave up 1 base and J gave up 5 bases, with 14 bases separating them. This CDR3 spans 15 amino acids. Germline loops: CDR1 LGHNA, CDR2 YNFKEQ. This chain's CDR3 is CASSQVAGARETQYF. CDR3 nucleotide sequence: TGTGCCAGCAGCCAAGTGGCAGGGGCGCGGGAGACCCAGTACTTC.

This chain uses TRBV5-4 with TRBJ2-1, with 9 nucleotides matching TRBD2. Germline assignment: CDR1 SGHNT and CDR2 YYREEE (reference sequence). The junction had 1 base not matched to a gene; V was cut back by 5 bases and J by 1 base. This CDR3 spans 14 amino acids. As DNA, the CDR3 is TGTGCCAGCAGTAGCGGGGGTTCCTACAATGAGCAGTTCTTC. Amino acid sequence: CASSSGGSYNEQFF. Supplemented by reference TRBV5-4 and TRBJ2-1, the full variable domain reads ETGVTQSPTHLIKTRGQQVTLRCSSQSGHNTVSWYQQALGQGPQFIFQYYREEENGRGNFPPRFSGLQFPNYSSELNVNALELDDSALYLCASSSGGSYNEQFFGPGTRLTVL.

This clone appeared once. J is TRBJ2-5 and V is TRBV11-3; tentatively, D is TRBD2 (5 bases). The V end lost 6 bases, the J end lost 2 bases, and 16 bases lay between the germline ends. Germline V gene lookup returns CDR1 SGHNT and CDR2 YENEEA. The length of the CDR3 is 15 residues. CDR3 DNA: TGTGCCAGCAGTCTAGCCCTGGGCAGTCAAGAGACCCAGTACTTC. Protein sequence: CASSLALGSQETQYF.

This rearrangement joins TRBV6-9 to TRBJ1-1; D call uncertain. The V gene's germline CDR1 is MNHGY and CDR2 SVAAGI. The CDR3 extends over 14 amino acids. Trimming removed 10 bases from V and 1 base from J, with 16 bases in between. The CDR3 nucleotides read TGTGCCACTCGGCCGGGCGGAAGGAACACTGAAGCTTTCTTT. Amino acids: CATRPGGRNTEAFF.

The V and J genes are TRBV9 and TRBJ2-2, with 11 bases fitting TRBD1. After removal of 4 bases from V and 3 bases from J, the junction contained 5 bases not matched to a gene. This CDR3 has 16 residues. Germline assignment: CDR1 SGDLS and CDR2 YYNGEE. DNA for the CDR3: TGTGCCAGCAGCCCCAGGACAGGGGGCGACACCGGGGAGCTGTTTTTT. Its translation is CASSPRTGGDTGELFF.

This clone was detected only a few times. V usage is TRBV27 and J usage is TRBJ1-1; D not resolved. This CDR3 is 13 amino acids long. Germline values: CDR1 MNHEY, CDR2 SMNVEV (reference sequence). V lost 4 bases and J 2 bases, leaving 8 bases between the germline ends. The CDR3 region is CASSYETNTEAFF. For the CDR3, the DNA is TGTGCCAGCAGTTATGAGACAAACACTGAAGCTTTCTTT.

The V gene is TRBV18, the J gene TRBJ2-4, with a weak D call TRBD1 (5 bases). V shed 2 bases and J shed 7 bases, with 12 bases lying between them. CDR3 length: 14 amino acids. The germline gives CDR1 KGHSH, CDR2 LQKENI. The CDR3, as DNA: TGTGCCAGCTCACCAGAGGCAGGGCTGAACATTCAGTACTTC. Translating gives CASSPEAGLNIQYF.

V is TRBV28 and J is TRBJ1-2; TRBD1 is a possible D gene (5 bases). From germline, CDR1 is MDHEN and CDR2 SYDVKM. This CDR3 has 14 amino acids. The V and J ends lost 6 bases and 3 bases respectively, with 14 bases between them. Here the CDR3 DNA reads TGTGCCAGCAGCCTAGGGGCAGGGCACTATGGCTACACCTTC. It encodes CASSLGAGHYGYTF.

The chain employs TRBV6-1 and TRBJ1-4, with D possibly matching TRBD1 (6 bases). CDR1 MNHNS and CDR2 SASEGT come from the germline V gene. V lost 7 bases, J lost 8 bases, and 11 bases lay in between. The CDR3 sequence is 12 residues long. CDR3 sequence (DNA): TGTGCCAGCAACGGGGGCTGGGAAAAACTGTTTTTT. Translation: CASNGGWEKLFF.

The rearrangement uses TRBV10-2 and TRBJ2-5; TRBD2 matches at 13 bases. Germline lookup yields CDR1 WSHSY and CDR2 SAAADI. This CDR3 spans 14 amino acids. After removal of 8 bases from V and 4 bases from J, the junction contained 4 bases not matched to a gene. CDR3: CASGLAGARETQYF. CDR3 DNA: TGCGCCAGCGGACTAGCGGGGGCCCGAGAGACCCAGTACTTC.

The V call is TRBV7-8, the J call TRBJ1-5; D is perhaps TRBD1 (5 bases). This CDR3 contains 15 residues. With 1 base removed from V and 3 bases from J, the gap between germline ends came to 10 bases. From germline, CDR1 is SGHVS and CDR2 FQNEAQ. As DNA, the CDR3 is TGTGCCAGCAGCTTAGAGGCAGGGTTCAATCAGCCCCAGCATTTT. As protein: CASSLEAGFNQPQHF. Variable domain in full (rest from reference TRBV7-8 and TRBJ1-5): GAGVSQSPRYKVAKRGQDVALRCDPISGHVSLFWYQQALGQGPEFLTYFQNEAQLDKSGLPSDRFFAERPEGSVSTLKIQRTQQEDSAVYLCASSLEAGFNQPQHFGDGTRLSIL.

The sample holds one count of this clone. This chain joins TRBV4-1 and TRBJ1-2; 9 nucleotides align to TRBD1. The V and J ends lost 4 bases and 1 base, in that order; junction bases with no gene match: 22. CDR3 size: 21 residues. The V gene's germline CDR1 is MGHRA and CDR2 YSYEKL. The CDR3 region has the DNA TGCGCCAGCAGCCTTCCCAAATCTTCACAGGGGGCTCGGAGTTTTAACTATGGCTACACCTTC. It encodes CASSLPKSSQGARSFNYGYTF.

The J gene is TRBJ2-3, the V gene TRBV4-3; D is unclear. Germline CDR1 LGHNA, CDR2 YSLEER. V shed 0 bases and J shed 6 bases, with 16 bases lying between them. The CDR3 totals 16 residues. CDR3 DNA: TGCGCCAGCAGCCAAGATTATAGAGAAGGGCGGGATACGCAGTATTTT. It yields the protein CASSQDYREGRDTQYF.

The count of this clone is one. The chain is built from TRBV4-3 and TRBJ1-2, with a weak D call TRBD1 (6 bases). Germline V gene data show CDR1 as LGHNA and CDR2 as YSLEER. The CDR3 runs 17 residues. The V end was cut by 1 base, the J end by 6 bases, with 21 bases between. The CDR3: CASSQAVDPQGFDGYTF. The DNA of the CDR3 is TGCGCCAGCAGCCAAGCAGTAGATCCACAGGGATTCGATGGCTACACCTTC.

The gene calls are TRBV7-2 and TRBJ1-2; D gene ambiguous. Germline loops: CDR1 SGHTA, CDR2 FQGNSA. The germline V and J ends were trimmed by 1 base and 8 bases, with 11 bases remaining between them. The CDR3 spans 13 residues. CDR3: CASSLDGIGGYTF. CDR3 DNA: TGTGCCAGCAGCTTAGACGGGATTGGGGGCTACACCTTC. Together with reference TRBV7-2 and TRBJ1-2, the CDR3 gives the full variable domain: GAGVSQSPSNKVTEKGKDVELRCDPISGHTALYWYRQSLGQGLEFLIYFQGNSAPDKSGLPSDRFSAERTGGSVSTLTIQRTQQEDSAVYLCASSLDGIGGYTFGSGTRLTVV.

The CDR3 loop is CASSPRGLAGNQETQYF. Here the CDR3 DNA reads TGTGCCAGCAGCCCACGCGGACTAGCGGGGAACCAAGAGACCCAGTACTTC. The J gene is TRBJ2-5, the V gene TRBV7-9; 12 bases align to TRBD2. CDR3 length: 17 residues. Germline lookup yields CDR1 SEHNR and CDR2 FQNEAQ (reference sequence). Trimming took 5 bases from V and 0 from J; bases not matched to a gene: 7.

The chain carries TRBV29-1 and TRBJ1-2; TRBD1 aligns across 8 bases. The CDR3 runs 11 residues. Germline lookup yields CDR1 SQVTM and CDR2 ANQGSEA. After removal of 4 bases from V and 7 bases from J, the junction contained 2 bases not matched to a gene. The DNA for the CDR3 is TGCAGCGTTGCCACAGGGGGTGGCTACACCTTC. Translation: CSVATGGGYTF.

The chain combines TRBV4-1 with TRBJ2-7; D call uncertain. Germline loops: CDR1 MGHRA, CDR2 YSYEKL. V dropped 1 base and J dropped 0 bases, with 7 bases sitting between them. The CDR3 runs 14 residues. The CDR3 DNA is TGCGCCAGCAGCCAAGCCTACCGCTCCTACGAGCAGTACTTC. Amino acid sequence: CASSQAYRSYEQYF.

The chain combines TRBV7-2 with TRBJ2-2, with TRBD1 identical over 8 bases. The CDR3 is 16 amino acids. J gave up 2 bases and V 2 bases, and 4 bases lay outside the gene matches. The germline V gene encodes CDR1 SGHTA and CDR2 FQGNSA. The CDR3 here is CASSLSQGANTGELFF. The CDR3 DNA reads TGTGCCAGCAGCTTATCCCAGGGGGCAAACACCGGGGAGCTGTTTTTT.

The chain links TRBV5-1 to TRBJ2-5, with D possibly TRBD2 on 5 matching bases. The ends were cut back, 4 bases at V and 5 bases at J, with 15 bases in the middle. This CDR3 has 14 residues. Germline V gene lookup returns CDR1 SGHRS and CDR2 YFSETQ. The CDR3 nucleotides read TGCGCCAGCAGCGAAGGAGCGGTGGGGGAGACCCAGTACTTC. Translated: CASSEGAVGETQYF.

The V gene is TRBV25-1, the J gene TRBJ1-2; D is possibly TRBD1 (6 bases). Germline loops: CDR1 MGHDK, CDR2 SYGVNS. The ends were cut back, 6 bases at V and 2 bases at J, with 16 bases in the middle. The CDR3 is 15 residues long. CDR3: CASRGGGQWNYGYTF. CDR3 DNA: TGTGCCAGCAGAGGGGGGGGGCAATGGAACTATGGCTACACCTTC.

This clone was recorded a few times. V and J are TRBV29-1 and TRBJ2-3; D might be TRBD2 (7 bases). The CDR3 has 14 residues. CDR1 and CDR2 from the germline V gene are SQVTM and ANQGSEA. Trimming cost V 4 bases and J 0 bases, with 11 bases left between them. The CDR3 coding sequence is TGCAGCGTTGTTGCGGGGGCTAGCACAGATACGCAGTATTTT. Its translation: CSVVAGASTDTQYF.